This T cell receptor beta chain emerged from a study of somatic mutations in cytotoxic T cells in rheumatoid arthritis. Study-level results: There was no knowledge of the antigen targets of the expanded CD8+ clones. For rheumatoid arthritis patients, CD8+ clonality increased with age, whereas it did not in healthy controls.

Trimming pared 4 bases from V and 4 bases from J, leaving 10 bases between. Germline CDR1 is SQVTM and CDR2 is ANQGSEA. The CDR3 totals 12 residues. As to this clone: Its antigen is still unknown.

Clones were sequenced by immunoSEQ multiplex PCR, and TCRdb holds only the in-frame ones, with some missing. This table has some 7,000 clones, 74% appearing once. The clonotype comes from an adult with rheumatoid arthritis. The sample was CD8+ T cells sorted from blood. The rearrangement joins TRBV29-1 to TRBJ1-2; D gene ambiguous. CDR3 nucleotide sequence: TGCAGCGTTGGTACGGAAGGCTATGGCTACACCTTC. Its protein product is CSVGTEGYGYTF.